Listed here is a single TCR beta chain. The sample carries other DNA sequences with the same CDR3. Sequencing used immunoSEQ multiplex PCR; TCRdb keeps in-frame clones, though not all of them. The table shows approximately 140,000 clones, with roughly four fifths occurring only once. The data derive from a study of blood T cell repertoires in COVID-19. V shed 2 bases and J shed 3 bases, with 10 bases lying between them. Germline CDR1 reads LNHDA; CDR2 reads SQIVND (reference sequence). The CDR3 has 14 residues. The gene calls are TRBV19 and TRBJ1-2, with D perhaps TRBD1 (6 bases). The sequence was obtained from a human donor with acute or convalescent COVID-19. The donor label of this sample is uncertain. Input material: peripheral blood. CDR3: CASSISGGDYGYTF. As DNA, the CDR3 is TGTGCCAGTAGTATAAGCGGGGGCGACTATGGCTACACCTTC.